The 27 T cell receptor beta chains given below trace back to one sample, sequenced in a study of early stage breast cancer tumors. Measured with immunoSEQ multiplex PCR; TCRdb has only the in-frame clones, and not every one. The data hold about 30,000 clones, with 65% to 75% observed a single time. Material for sequencing was blood. These receptors were collected from a person between 50 and 60 years old with breast cancer.

The CDR3 here is CASSISTRRSNQPQHF. CDR3 DNA sequence: TGTGCCAGCAGCATCTCTACTCGGAGGAGCAATCAGCCCCAGCATTTT. V and J are TRBV5-6 and TRBJ1-5; D is unresolved. There are 16 residues in the CDR3. V was clipped by 4 bases and J by 1 base, with 15 bases between them. CDR1 and CDR2 (germline): SGHDT, YYEEEE.

A single count supports this clone. This chain uses TRBV5-1 with TRBJ2-5, with 11 bases lining up with TRBD2. V was clipped by 3 bases and J by 4 bases; unmatched bases: 5. The CDR3 is made up of 15 amino acids. Germline loops: CDR1 SGHRS, CDR2 YFSETQ. Here the CDR3 DNA reads TGCGCCAGCAGCTCGGGACTAGCGGAACGAGAGACCCAGTACTTC. Protein sequence: CASSSGLAERETQYF.

V is TRBV5-1 and J is TRBJ2-3; tentatively, D is TRBD1 (5 bases). This CDR3 spans 14 amino acids. The V and J ends lost 1 base and 2 bases respectively, with 8 bases between them. The germline CDR1 and CDR2 sequences are SGHRS and YFSETQ. In nucleotides, the CDR3 is TGCGCCAGCAGCTTGTACAGGACCACAGATACGCAGTATTTT. Encoded protein: CASSLYRTTDTQYF.

This chain uses TRBV2 with TRBJ2-7; TRBD2 agrees at 11 bases. Losses at the gene ends were 4 bases for V and 2 bases for J; bases not matched to a gene: 1. CDR1 and CDR2 (germline): SNHLY, FYNNEI. The CDR3 length is 14 residues. CDR3 in DNA: TGTGCCAGCAGTGCGGGACTAGCGGCCTACGAGCAGTACTTC. Protein: CASSAGLAAYEQYF.

The chain is built from TRBV15 and TRBJ2-7, with TRBD2 matching 8 bases. Germline V gene lookup returns CDR1 LNHNV and CDR2 YYDKDF (reference sequence). The CDR3 spans 16 residues. Losses at the gene ends were 3 bases for V and 2 bases for J; bases not matched to a gene: 9. CDR3 bases: TGTGCCACCAGCAGGGGAGGTAGCGGGACGACCTACGAGCAGTACTTC. It specifies CATSRGGSGTTYEQYF.

The genes are TRBV18 and TRBJ2-5, with 8 bases fitting TRBD2. The CDR3 has 16 amino acids. V shed 3 bases and J 5 bases; nucleotides not matched to a gene: 11. Germline V gene sequence: CDR1 KGHSH, CDR2 LQKENI. CDR3 nucleotide sequence: TGTGCCAGCTCACCCCCTCGGAGAGCGGGAGCGGAGACCCAGTACTTC. It translates to CASSPPRRAGAETQYF.

This clone was counted a single time. The chain recombines TRBV27 with TRBJ2-3, with TRBD1 matching over 11 bases. The J segment lost 6 bases and the V segment lost 4 bases, leaving 12 bases of the junction unmatched. There are 17 residues in the CDR3. Germline assignment: CDR1 MNHEY and CDR2 SMNVEV (reference sequence). The CDR3 protein is CASSSGTGGPSRDTQYF. CDR3 nucleotides: TGTGCCAGCAGTTCGGGGACAGGGGGACCTAGTAGGGATACGCAGTATTTT.

The J gene is TRBJ2-7, the V gene TRBV4-2, with 10 bases lining up with TRBD2. The germline V gene has CDR1 LGHNA and CDR2 YNFKEQ. Trimming removed 1 base from V and 6 bases from J; junction bases left unmatched: 9. The CDR3 spans 16 residues. CDR3 coding DNA: TGTGCCAGCAGCCAAGTATACGCTAGCGGGAGAGGCGAGCAGTACTTC. Translation: CASSQVYASGRGEQYF.

The rearrangement joins TRBV30 to TRBJ2-5, with 11 bases aligning to TRBD2. Trimming cost V 3 bases and J 4 bases; bases outside gene matches: 4. The germline V gene encodes CDR1 GTSNPN and CDR2 SVGIG (reference sequence). This CDR3 contains 14 residues. CDR3 nucleotides: TGTGCCTGGAGAACTAGCGGGAGCCGAGAGACCCAGTACTTC. This translates into CAWRTSGSRETQYF.

The V and J genes are TRBV2 and TRBJ1-2, with 7 bases fitting TRBD1. Per the germline V gene, CDR1 is SNHLY and CDR2 is FYNNEI. Germline trimming cut 8 bases from V and 5 bases from J; bases unmatched to any gene: 5. This CDR3 is 12 amino acids long. Written as DNA, the CDR3 is TGTGCCAGCCGACCACAGGGGTATGGCTACACCTTC. Amino acids: CASRPQGYGYTF.

The gene calls are TRBV6-6 and TRBJ1-3; no reliable D call. CDR3 size: 13 residues. CDR1 is MNHNY, CDR2 SVGAGI, per germline (reference sequence). V was clipped by 6 bases and J by 4 bases, with 10 bases between them. CDR3 sequence (DNA): TGTGCCAGCAGGGCCCCTGGGGGAAACACCATATATTTT. Encoded protein: CASRAPGGNTIYF.

The genes are TRBV4-2 and TRBJ2-1; unclear D gene. V gave up 2 bases and J gave up 9 bases, with 14 bases separating them. The CDR3 spans 14 residues. Germline CDR1 reads LGHNA; CDR2 reads YNFKEQ. The CDR3 DNA sequence: TGTGCCAGCAGCCAACTAGATCGCCTGGTTGAGCAGTTCTTC. Protein product: CASSQLDRLVEQFF.

The rearrangement joins TRBV27 to TRBJ2-3; tentative D call: TRBD2 (6 bases). V was pared by 0 bases and J by 2 bases, with 9 bases between. The CDR3 length is 15 residues. The germline V gene has CDR1 MNHEY and CDR2 SMNVEV (reference sequence). CDR3: CASSLSRRDTDTQYF. The CDR3 region has the DNA TGTGCCAGCAGTTTATCTCGGCGGGACACAGATACGCAGTATTTT.

This clone has a single count. J is TRBJ2-3 and V is TRBV7-3; D may match TRBD1 or TRBD2 (5 bases each). This CDR3 spans 16 amino acids. V shed 2 bases and J shed 0 bases, with 12 bases lying between them. The V gene's germline CDR1 is SGHTA and CDR2 FQGTGA. The CDR3 DNA sequence: TGTGCCAGCAGCTTAGGTTCGGGACCTAGCACAGATACGCAGTATTTT. Protein product: CASSLGSGPSTDTQYF.

This clone was picked up a small number of times. CDR3 DNA sequence: TGCAGCTCCCGGTCGGGGACTACCAGCACAGATACGCAGTATTTT. Translated: CSSRSGTTSTDTQYF. This chain links TRBV29-1 with TRBJ2-3; 7 positions match TRBD2. Per the germline V gene, CDR1 is SQVTM and CDR2 is ANQGSEA. The ends lost 8 bases at V and 0 bases at J; junction bases unmatched: 11. The CDR3 spans 15 residues.

This rearrangement joins TRBV5-1 to TRBJ2-3; no definite D call. The CDR3 length is 16 residues. V lost 0 bases and J lost 0, with 11 bases in between. The germline gives CDR1 SGHRS, CDR2 YFSETQ. Written as DNA, the CDR3 is TGCGCCAGCAGCTTGGAGTCAGGAGTTAGCACAGATACGCAGTATTTT. Translation gives CASSLESGVSTDTQYF.

This sequence joins TRBV27 and TRBJ2-5; D is possibly TRBD1 (5 bases). With 2 bases removed from V and 5 bases from J, the gap between germline ends came to 15 bases. The length of the CDR3 is 15 residues. CDR1 is MNHEY, CDR2 SMNVEV, per germline (reference sequence). CDR3 nucleotides: TGTGCCAGCAGTTTAAGCCGGACACTGAGGGAGACCCAGTACTTC. Translation gives CASSLSRTLRETQYF.

The chain uses TRBV27 and TRBJ1-1; TRBD1 might be the D (6 bases). CDR3 length: 14 residues. Germline V CDR1 and CDR2: MNHEY, SMNVEV (reference sequence). The V end lost 0 bases, the J end lost 7 bases, and 12 bases lay between the germline ends. CDR3 DNA sequence: TGTGCCAGCAGTTTATCGAGGGGGGGGAATGAAGCTTTCTTT. It yields the protein CASSLSRGGNEAFF.

The chain joins TRBV11-1 to TRBJ2-5; TRBD2 matches at 10 bases. From germline, CDR1 is SGHAT and CDR2 FQDESV (reference sequence). This CDR3 comprises 16 residues. V was clipped by 1 base and J by 3 bases; unmatched bases: 5. The CDR3: CASSLELAGIKETQYF. DNA of the CDR3: TGTGCCAGCAGCTTAGAACTAGCGGGAATAAAAGAGACCCAGTACTTC.

The CDR3 DNA sequence: TGCGCCAGCAGCTTGGCACAGGGGGGTGCCGGGGCCAACGTCCTGACTTTC. The encoded protein is CASSLAQGGAGANVLTF. The V call is TRBV5-1, the J call TRBJ2-6; TRBD1 matches 8 bases. Germline V gene sequence: CDR1 SGHRS, CDR2 YFSETQ. CDR3 length equals 17 residues. V lost 0 bases, J lost 4 bases, and 6 bases stayed unmatched.

V usage is TRBV7-2 and J usage is TRBJ2-2; 9 bases fit TRBD1. CDR1 and CDR2 from the germline V gene are SGHTA and FQGNSA. Losses at the gene ends were 5 bases for V and 3 bases for J; bases not matched to a gene: 10. CDR3 length: 17 residues. The CDR3 is CASSRGQGNLYTGELFF. For the CDR3, the DNA is TGTGCCAGCAGCCGGGGACAGGGAAATCTCTACACCGGGGAGCTGTTTTTT. Based on the CDR3 plus reference TRBV7-2 and TRBJ2-2, the full variable domain is GAGVSQSPSNKVTEKGKDVELRCDPISGHTALYWYRQSLGQGLEFLIYFQGNSAPDKSGLPSDRFSAERTGGSVSTLTIQRTQQEDSAVYLCASSRGQGNLYTGELFFGEGSRLTVL.

The chain joins TRBV21-1 to TRBJ2-7; TRBD2 is the table's D call, not checked against the DNA. TRBV21-1 is a pseudogene. The CDR3 has 21 residues. The CDR3 sequence is CASSKAGHRGWKTGVFYEQYF. The DNA for the CDR3 is TGTGCCAGCAGCAAAGCCGGACATAGGGGTTGGAAGACGGGGGTTTTTTACGAGCAGTACTTC.

This CDR3 is CASSLGGRTTYEQYF. As DNA, the CDR3 is TGTGCCAGCAGCTTAGGAGGGAGGACCACCTACGAGCAGTACTTC. The rearrangement uses TRBV7-2 and TRBJ2-7; a weak D match, TRBD2 (6 bases). Deletions cut 1 base from V and 2 bases from J, with 12 bases between. CDR1 is SGHTA, CDR2 FQGNSA, per germline. The CDR3 is 15 residues long.

In its sample, this clone was seen a few times. Other nucleotide sequences from this sample produce the same CDR3. The gene calls are TRBV4-3 and TRBJ2-3; D might be TRBD1 or TRBD2, each matching 7 bases. Germline-derived CDR1 and CDR2 are LGHNA and YSLEER. The CDR3 is 15 residues long. The V and J ends lost 0 bases and 4 bases respectively, with 11 bases between them. DNA of the CDR3: TGCGCCAGCAGCCAAGACAGGGGGGGGGCAGATACGCAGTATTTT. It translates to CASSQDRGGADTQYF.

The chain is built from TRBV5-1 and TRBJ1-5, with D possibly TRBD1 on 6 matching bases. Germline-derived CDR1 and CDR2 are SGHRS and YFSETQ. CDR3 length: 15 amino acids. With 0 bases removed from V and 3 bases from J, the gap between germline ends came to 10 bases. The CDR3 bases are TGCGCCAGCAGCTTGGGGGACATAGACAATCAGCCCCAGCATTTT. Residues: CASSLGDIDNQPQHF.

The chain carries TRBV6-1 and TRBJ1-5; D is unresolved. Trimming shortened V by 7 bases and J by 1 base, and 8 bases separated the two germline ends. The CDR3 is 13 amino acids. Germline V gene lookup returns CDR1 MNHNS and CDR2 SASEGT. The CDR3 sequence: CASIRESNQPQHF. CDR3 in DNA: TGTGCCAGCATAAGGGAAAGCAATCAGCCCCAGCATTTT.

The J gene is TRBJ2-3, the V gene TRBV19; D gene uncertain. Deletions cut 3 bases from V and 14 bases from J, with 27 bases between. Looked up from germline, CDR1 is LNHDA and CDR2 is SQIVND (reference sequence). The CDR3 has 16 residues. The CDR3 sequence: CASSIPKVESGPPRYF. CDR3 DNA sequence: TGTGCCAGTAGTATCCCGAAGGTGGAAAGTGGCCCCCCGCGGTATTTT.